Listed here are 18 T cell receptor beta chains from one sample, sequenced in a study of spatial heterogeneity in lung cancer. One entry per CDR3 protein, called by TCRdb with MiXCR from the 5' RACE reads. This table holds around 24,000 distinct CDR3 sequences, approximately 7% found once. Time point given: sample taken at primary tumor resection. Whole RNA obtained from tumor, nontumor lung or frozen PBMC underwent sequencing without sorting. Sequenced material: PBMCs, taken at surgery. The receptors shown here come from a male donor with early-stage non-small cell lung cancer.

This clonotype was detected a few times. This rearrangement joins TRBV7-2 to TRBJ2-5, with D perhaps matching TRBD1 or TRBD2 (6 bases each). The CDR3 has 13 residues. CDR1 and CDR2 from the germline V gene are SGHTA and FQGNSA. The germline V and J ends were trimmed by 5 bases and 7 bases, with 14 bases remaining between them. The CDR3 loop is CASSPDRRGTQYF. The DNA of the CDR3 is TGTGCCAGCAGCCCCGACAGGAGGGGGACCCAGTACTTC.

This chain connects TRBV7-2 to TRBJ1-2; D not resolved. V lost 2 bases and J 4 bases, leaving 5 bases between the germline ends. In germline, CDR1 is SGHTA, CDR2 FQGNSA. The length of the CDR3 is 12 residues. The CDR3 nucleotides read TGTGCCAGCAGCTTATCAGCCTATGGCTACACCTTC. Translation gives CASSLSAYGYTF.

This clonotype was recorded at least ten times. The chain links TRBV5-1 to TRBJ2-1, with D possibly TRBD2 on 7 matching bases. Germline V gene data show CDR1 as SGHRS and CDR2 as YFSETQ. This CDR3 spans 14 amino acids. V lost 5 bases and J lost 5, with 14 bases in between. CDR3 DNA sequence: TGCGCCAGCAGTAGAGGGGGGGCACACAATGAGCAGTTCTTC. As protein: CASSRGGAHNEQFF.

Only a few counts were recorded for this clonotype. V is TRBV18 and J is TRBJ1-4; no firm D call. V was trimmed by 7 bases and J by 2 bases, leaving 11 bases between them. This CDR3 contains 14 residues. CDR1 KGHSH and CDR2 LQKENI come from the germline V gene. The CDR3 region has the DNA TGTGCCAGCTGCGCCGGGCAGACTAATGAAAAACTGTTTTTT. Translating it yields CASCAGQTNEKLFF. Combining the CDR3 with reference TRBV18 and TRBJ1-4 gives the whole variable domain NAGVMQNPRHLVRRRGQEARLRCSPMKGHSHVYWYRQLPEEGLKFMVYLQKENIIDESGMPKERFSAEFPKEGPSILRIQQVVRGDSAAYFCASCAGQTNEKLFFGSGTQLSVL.

In this sample, this clonotype turned up many times. This sequence joins TRBV12-3 or TRBV12-4 and TRBJ2-3; D might be TRBD1 (5 bases). V was clipped by 2 bases and J by 2 bases, with 11 bases between them. The CDR3 totals 15 residues. CDR3: CASSLRQPFTDTQYF. CDR3 sequence (DNA): TGTGCCAGCAGTTTAAGACAGCCTTTCACAGATACGCAGTATTTT.

This clonotype was observed at least ten times. The chain has TRBV27 and TRBJ2-7; D may be TRBD1 or TRBD2 (5 bases each). V lost 7 bases and J 0 bases, leaving 13 bases between the germline ends. Germline lookup yields CDR1 MNHEY and CDR2 SMNVEV (reference sequence). The CDR3 length is 14 residues. The CDR3 loop is CASTLGPASYEQYF. CDR3 DNA: TGTGCCAGCACCCTGGGACCAGCCTCCTACGAGCAGTACTTC.

This clonotype came up many times. This chain uses TRBV11-2 with TRBJ1-1; 8 bases are a match to TRBD1. The CDR3 is 16 residues long. V shed 3 bases and J 4 bases; nucleotides not matched to a gene: 10. Germline assignment: CDR1 SGHAT and CDR2 FQNNGV. The CDR3 reads CASSFGFGQGSTEAFF. The DNA of the CDR3 is TGTGCCAGCAGCTTCGGGTTCGGACAGGGAAGCACTGAAGCTTTCTTT.

The sample holds many counts of this clonotype. This sequence joins TRBV2 and TRBJ2-1, with D tentatively TRBD2 (5 bases). This CDR3 spans 15 amino acids. V was pared by 3 bases and J by 0 bases, with 9 bases between. The germline gives CDR1 SNHLY, CDR2 FYNNEI. CDR3 amino acids: CASSDTGSSYNEQFF. CDR3 DNA sequence: TGTGCCAGCAGTGATACGGGAAGCTCCTACAATGAGCAGTTCTTC.

This clonotype was counted many times. V usage is TRBV28 and J usage is TRBJ2-1; TRBD2 might be the D (5 bases). CDR3 size: 12 residues. Germline V gives CDR1 MDHEN, CDR2 SYDVKM. Trimming removed 4 bases from V and 9 bases from J, with 10 bases in between. In nucleotides, the CDR3 is TGTGCCAGCAGTTCCGGAGGCGGTGAGCAGTTCTTC. Translating it yields CASSSGGGEQFF.

The V call is TRBV27, the J call TRBJ1-1; D may be TRBD1 (6 bases). Germline CDR1 and CDR2: MNHEY and SMNVEV (reference sequence). The CDR3 loop spans 14 amino acids. V lost 1 base to trimming and J lost 6 bases, with 12 bases between them. CDR3 amino acids: CASSLFWGAAEAFF. The DNA for the CDR3 is TGTGCCAGCAGTTTATTTTGGGGGGCGGCTGAAGCTTTCTTT.

The chain uses TRBV7-9 and TRBJ2-1; the D is unclear. With 4 bases removed from V and 9 bases from J, the gap between germline ends came to 10 bases. Germline lookup yields CDR1 SEHNR and CDR2 FQNEAQ (reference sequence). The CDR3 consists of 12 residues. The CDR3 region has the DNA TGTGCCAGCAGCTATCTCCCGTCTGAGCAGTTCTTC. This codes for CASSYLPSEQFF.

The sample holds many counts of this clonotype. This rearrangement joins TRBV7-2 to TRBJ2-2; D ambiguous. Germline CDR1 SGHTA, CDR2 FQGNSA. V was shortened by 1 base and J by 4 bases, with 10 bases between the two germline ends. The CDR3 covers 15 residues. CDR3 coding DNA: TGTGCCAGCAGCTTAGAGCGCTGGGGCACCGGGGAGCTGTTTTTT. Protein sequence: CASSLERWGTGELFF.

This clonotype was seen ten or more times. The rearrangement joins TRBV7-2 to TRBJ1-2; D is ambiguous. CDR3 length: 13 residues. CDR1 is SGHTA, CDR2 FQGNSA, per germline. The V gene lost 2 bases and the J gene lost 7 bases, with 11 bases spanning the gap. The CDR3 DNA reads as TGTGCCAGCAGCTTAACCGGTTTGGGTGGCTACACCTTC. It specifies CASSLTGLGGYTF. The whole variable domain, remainder taken from reference TRBV7-2 and TRBJ1-2, is GAGVSQSPSNKVTEKGKDVELRCDPISGHTALYWYRQSLGQGLEFLIYFQGNSAPDKSGLPSDRFSAERTGGSVSTLTIQRTQQEDSAVYLCASSLTGLGGYTFGSGTRLTVV.

In its sample, this clonotype was seen many times. V is TRBV6-1 and J is TRBJ2-7, with D maybe TRBD2 (6 bases). There are 15 residues in the CDR3. Trimming removed 1 base at V and 0 bases at J, with 10 bases between. The V gene's germline CDR1 is MNHNS and CDR2 SASEGT. The DNA for the CDR3 is TGTGCCAGCAGTGAAGGGTTCGGGAGCTCCTACGAGCAGTACTTC. Residues: CASSEGFGSSYEQYF.

The sample holds many counts of this clonotype. The rearrangement joins TRBV28 to TRBJ2-2; TRBD1 agrees at 7 bases. CDR3 length equals 15 residues. With 7 bases clipped from V and 1 base from J, the junction kept 6 bases outside the gene matches. CDR1 is MDHEN and CDR2 is SYDVKM in the germline V gene. In DNA, the CDR3 is TGTGCCAGCACCCTAGGGGGCGAGAACACCGGGGAGCTGTTTTTT. Protein: CASTLGGENTGELFF.

This clonotype came up a few times. The V call is TRBV7-3, the J call TRBJ2-7; possibly TRBD2 for D (6 bases). The V end was cut by 5 bases, the J end by 2 bases, with 10 bases between. The CDR3 is made up of 13 amino acids. The germline V gene has CDR1 SGHTA and CDR2 FQGTGA. As DNA, the CDR3 is TGTGCCAGCAGCCCCGGAGGGGCCTACGAGCAGTACTTC. Residues: CASSPGGAYEQYF.

Ten or more counts support this clonotype. The genes are TRBV4-2 and TRBJ1-2; 8 nucleotides align to TRBD1. Germline CDR1 reads LGHNA; CDR2 reads YNFKEQ. The V gene end was trimmed by 0 bases and the J gene end by 7 bases; junction bases not matched to a gene: 10. The CDR3 sequence is 16 residues long. The CDR3: CASSQDLDRASFGYTF. The CDR3 DNA follows: TGTGCCAGCAGCCAAGATCTGGACAGGGCGAGTTTTGGCTACACCTTC.

This clonotype was seen only a few times. CDR3 coding DNA: TGTGCCAGCAGTTTAGCGTCGGGACTAGACACCAATGAGCAGTTCTTC. It translates to CASSLASGLDTNEQFF. The chain uses TRBV28 and TRBJ2-1; TRBD2 matches at 8 bases. Trimming at V came to 2 bases and at J to 6 bases, leaving 9 bases not matched to a gene. In germline, CDR1 is MDHEN, CDR2 SYDVKM. CDR3 size: 16 residues.